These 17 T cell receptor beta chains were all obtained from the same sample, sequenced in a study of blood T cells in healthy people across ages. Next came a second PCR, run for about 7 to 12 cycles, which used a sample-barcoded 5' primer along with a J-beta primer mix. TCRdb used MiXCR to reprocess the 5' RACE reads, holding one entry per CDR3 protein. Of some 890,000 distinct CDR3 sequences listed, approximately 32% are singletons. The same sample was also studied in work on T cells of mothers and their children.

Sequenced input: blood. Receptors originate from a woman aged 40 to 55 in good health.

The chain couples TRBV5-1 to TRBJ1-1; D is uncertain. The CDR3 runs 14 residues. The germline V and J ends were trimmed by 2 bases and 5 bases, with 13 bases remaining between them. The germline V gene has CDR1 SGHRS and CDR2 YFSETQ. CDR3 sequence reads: CASSFGSPGTEAFF. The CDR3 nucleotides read TGCGCCAGCAGCTTCGGGAGCCCGGGGACTGAAGCTTTCTTT.

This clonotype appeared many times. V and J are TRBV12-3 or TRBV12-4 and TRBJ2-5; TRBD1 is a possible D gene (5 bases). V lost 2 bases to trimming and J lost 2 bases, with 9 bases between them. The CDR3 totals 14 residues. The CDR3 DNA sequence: TGTGCCAGCAGTTTAAGCAGGGAACAAGAGACCCAGTACTTC. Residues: CASSLSREQETQYF.

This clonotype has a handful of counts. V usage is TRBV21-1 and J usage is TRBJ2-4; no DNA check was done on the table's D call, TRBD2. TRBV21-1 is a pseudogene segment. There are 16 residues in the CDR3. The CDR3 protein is CASGPPGLALKNIQYF. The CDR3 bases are TGTGCCAGCGGACCACCGGGACTAGCTCTAAAAAACATTCAGTACTTC.

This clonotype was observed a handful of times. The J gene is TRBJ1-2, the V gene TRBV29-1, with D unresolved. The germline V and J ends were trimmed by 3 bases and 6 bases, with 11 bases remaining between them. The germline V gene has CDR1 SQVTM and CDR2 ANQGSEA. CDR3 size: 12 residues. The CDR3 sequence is CSVDQRLDGYTF. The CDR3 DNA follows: TGCAGCGTTGACCAACGGCTAGATGGCTACACCTTC.

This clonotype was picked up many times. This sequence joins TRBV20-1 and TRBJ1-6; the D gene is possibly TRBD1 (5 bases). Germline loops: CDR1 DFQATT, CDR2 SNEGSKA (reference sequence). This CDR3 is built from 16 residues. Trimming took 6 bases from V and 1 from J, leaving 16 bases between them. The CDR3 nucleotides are TGCAGTGCCTCTTCAGGGCCGCCATCCTATAATTCACCCCTCCACTTT. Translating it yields CSASSGPPSYNSPLHF.

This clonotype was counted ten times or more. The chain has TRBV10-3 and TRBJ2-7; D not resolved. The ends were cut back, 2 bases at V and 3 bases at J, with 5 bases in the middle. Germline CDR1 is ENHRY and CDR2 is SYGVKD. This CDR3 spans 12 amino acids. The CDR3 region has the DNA TGTGCCATCAGTGAGGCCGACTACGAGCAGTACTTC. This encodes CAISEADYEQYF.

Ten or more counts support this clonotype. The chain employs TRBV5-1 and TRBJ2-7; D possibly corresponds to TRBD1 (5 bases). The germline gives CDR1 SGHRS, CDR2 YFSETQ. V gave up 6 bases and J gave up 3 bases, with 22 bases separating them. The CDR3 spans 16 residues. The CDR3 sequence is CASKKDITARSYEQYF. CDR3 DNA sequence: TGCGCCAGCAAAAAGGACATAACTGCGCGGAGCTACGAGCAGTACTTC.

CDR3: CASSPQGVSADTQYF. In DNA form, the CDR3 reads TGTGCCAGCAGCCCCCAAGGGGTGAGCGCAGATACGCAGTATTTT. This chain joins TRBV11-3 and TRBJ2-3; D may be TRBD1 (5 bases). Trimming left V 5 bases short and J 4 bases short, with 16 bases between. Germline values: CDR1 SGHNT, CDR2 YENEEA. CDR3 size: 15 residues.

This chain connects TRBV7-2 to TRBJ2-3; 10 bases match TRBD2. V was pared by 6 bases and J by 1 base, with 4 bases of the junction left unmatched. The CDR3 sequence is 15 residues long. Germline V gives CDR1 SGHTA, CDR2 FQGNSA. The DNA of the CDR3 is TGTGCCAGCAGACAAAGCGGGGGGGGCACAGATACGCAGTATTTT. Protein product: CASRQSGGGTDTQYF.

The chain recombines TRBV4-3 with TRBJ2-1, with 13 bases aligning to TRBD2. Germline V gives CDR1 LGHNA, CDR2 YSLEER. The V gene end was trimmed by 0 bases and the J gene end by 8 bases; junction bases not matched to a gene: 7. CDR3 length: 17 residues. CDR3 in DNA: TGCGCCAGCAGCCAAGATAGGAAACTAGCGGGGGGGGATGAGCAGTTCTTC. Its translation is CASSQDRKLAGGDEQFF.

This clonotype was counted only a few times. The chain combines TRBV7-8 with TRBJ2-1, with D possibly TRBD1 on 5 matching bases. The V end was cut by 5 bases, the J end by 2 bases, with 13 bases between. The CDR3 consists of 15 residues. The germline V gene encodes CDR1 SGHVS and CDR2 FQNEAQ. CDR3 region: CASSLHRNPYNEQFF. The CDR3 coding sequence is TGTGCCAGCAGCCTGCACAGGAACCCCTACAATGAGCAGTTCTTC.

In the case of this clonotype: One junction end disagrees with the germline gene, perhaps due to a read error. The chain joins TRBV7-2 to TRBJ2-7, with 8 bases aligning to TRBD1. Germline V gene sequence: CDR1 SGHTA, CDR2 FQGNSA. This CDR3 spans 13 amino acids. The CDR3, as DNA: TGTGCCGGCAGCAAGGACAGGGTGCAAGAGCAGTACTTC. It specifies CAGSKDRVQEQYF.

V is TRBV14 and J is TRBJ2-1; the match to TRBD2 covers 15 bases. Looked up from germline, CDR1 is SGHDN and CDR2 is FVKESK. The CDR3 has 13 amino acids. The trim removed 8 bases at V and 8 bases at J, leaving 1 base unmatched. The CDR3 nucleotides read TGTGCCAGCGGACTAGCGGGGGGGGATGAGCAGTTCTTC. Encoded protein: CASGLAGGDEQFF.

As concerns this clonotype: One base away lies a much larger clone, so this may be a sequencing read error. The CDR3 DNA reads as TGTGCCATTTCTAGGGCACTAGTTGGAGAGACCCAGTACTTC. This gives the protein CAISRALVGETQYF. J is TRBJ2-5 and V is TRBV7-2; a possible D gene is TRBD2 (5 bases). Trimming took 10 bases from V and 4 from J, leaving 19 bases between them. The CDR3 sequence is 14 residues long. The V gene's germline CDR1 is SGHTA and CDR2 FQGNSA.

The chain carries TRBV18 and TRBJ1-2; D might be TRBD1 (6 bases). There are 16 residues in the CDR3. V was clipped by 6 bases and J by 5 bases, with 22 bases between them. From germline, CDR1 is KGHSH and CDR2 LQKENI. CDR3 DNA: TGTGCCAGCTCCAAACCGGACAGTTCGGGGCCGTATGGCTACACCTTC. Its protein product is CASSKPDSSGPYGYTF.

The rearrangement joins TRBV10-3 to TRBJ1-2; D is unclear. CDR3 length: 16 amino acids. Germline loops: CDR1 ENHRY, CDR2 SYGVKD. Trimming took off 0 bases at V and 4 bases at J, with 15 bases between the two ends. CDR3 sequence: CAISESLPRRSYGYTF. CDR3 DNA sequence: TGTGCCATCAGTGAGTCCCTTCCTCGGCGAAGCTATGGCTACACCTTC.

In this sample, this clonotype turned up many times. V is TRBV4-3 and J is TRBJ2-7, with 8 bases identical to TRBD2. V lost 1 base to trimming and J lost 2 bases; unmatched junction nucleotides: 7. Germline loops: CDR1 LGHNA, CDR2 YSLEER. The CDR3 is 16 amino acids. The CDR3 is CASSQASAGGTYEQYF. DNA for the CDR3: TGCGCCAGCAGCCAAGCGTCTGCGGGGGGCACCTACGAGCAGTACTTC.